This T cell receptor (beta chain) derives from a study of CD8 T cells in ankylosing spondylitis. TCRdb used MiXCR to reprocess the 5' RACE reads, holding one entry per CDR3 protein. The sample records about 69,000 distinct CDR3 sequences, about 5.7% being singletons. The V end was cut by 3 bases, the J end by 5 bases, with 14 bases between. The CDR3 length is 15 residues. This chain uses TRBV12-3 or TRBV12-4 with TRBJ2-1; unclear D gene. The sequenced sample was blood, either unsorted or a sorted T cell fraction (not recorded which). This sequence originates from a male donor with ankylosing spondylitis or in good health (not recorded which). In DNA form, the CDR3 reads TGTGCCAGCAGTTTGCAGAGCCAGATTAACAATGAGCAGTTCTTC. Amino acid sequence: CASSLQSQINNEQFF.